This TCR beta chain was sequenced for a study of human T cells and chemical hapten exposure. Whole-study context: Across its roughly 25 weeks, the study gave patients weekly diphenylcyclopropenone doses to the scalp. Study-wide results and caveats: As patch test score rose, PT1 expanded TCR counts tended to rise as well. Donors' alopecia may make their immune response differ from healthy people's.

Sample time point: patch test 1, 2 weeks after DPC sensitization. As for treatment: therapeutic diphenylcyclopropenone sensitization with weekly scalp DPC. Alopecia patients, 18 to 70 years old and DPC-suitable, served as donors. This clonotype was counted many times. Antigen specificity is unknown. With 4 bases removed from V and 0 bases from J, the gap between germline ends came to 16 bases. Germline V gene sequence: CDR1 MNHNY, CDR2 SVGAGI (reference sequence). The CDR3 consists of 16 residues. A single record per CDR3 protein comes from TCRdb applying MiXCR to the RACE reads. The sample contains roughly 360,000 distinct CDR3 sequences, more than 4.5% of which appear only once.

Sequenced material: whole blood, taken in connection with sensitization to the hapten diphenylcyclopropenone (DPC). The TCR originated in a woman between 50 and 59 years old with alopecia areata. Some clones in this sample may be carry-over from other donors' samples. The rearrangement joins TRBV6-6 to TRBJ2-7, with D perhaps assigned TRBD1 or TRBD2 (5 bases each). CDR3 in DNA: TGTGCCAGCAGTTTCTCCTGGGGGAAGAGCTCCTACGAGCAGTACTTC. Translating it yields CASSFSWGKSSYEQYF.